The subject of this entry is one T cell receptor (beta chain). Its antigen remains undetermined. Per-nucleotide qualities are absent, and no much larger clonotype sits a single base away. Using the deep immunoSEQ assay, TCR CDR3 regions were amplified from genomic DNA by multiplex PCR. Extracted genomic DNA from each cell subset was spread evenly across all wells of several immunoSEQ 96-well plates, with each plate serving as a replicate. For sorted subsets, each replicate PCR was loaded with approximately 0.2 ug genomic DNA, equivalent to 30,000 or so T cell genomes. Purified libraries were quantified with a Qubit 3.0 fluorometer, sized on a Bioanalyzer 2100, and re-quantified with the KAPA Library Quantification kit. Every immunoSEQ 96-well plate was sequenced on a separate single-read 150-cycle Illumina NextSeq 550 flow cell. Concerning the study's data processing: Because only junctional sequences without quality scores were contained in the immunoSEQ output, filtering matching that applied to full-length reads could not be performed. Sequences were annotated with PyIR, a Python wrapper for IgBLAST v1.9, and V/J genes and CDR3 were assigned using IMGT germline references. Reads were filtered out if the reads had weak V/J assignments (E-value above 1e-6), no CDR3, stop codons, out-of-frame junctions, or ambiguous translated residues. A V3J clonotype was defined by an identical inferred V gene, J gene, and CDR3 amino acid sequence. Percentage overlap between repertoires was calculated by dividing the number of shared unique clonotypes by the size of the smaller repertoire. Repertoire richness was assessed with RTK rarefaction, the Chao1 estimator, and Recon v2.1 estimates of unobserved clonotypes. Generation probabilities were computed with OLGA for all TCRbeta clonotypes obtained by the gDNA method from a few donors. TCRdb limited this immuneACCESS table to in-frame rearrangements with V and J called. A share of clones is missing; checked studies link under half to unresolved V genes, and the rest is unexplained. V and J calls and clone size come straight from that table; D and trimming were deduced from the DNA. The sample table records millions of clones; about 95% of these occur just once. More than 0.95% of the sample belongs to the ten largest clones.

The data belong to a study of shared clonotypes between healthy human individuals (dated by TCRdb to 2019 to 2021). For the study in its entirety: The cohort comprised a couple of women and a few men aged 18 to 49 years. For each donor, CD4 naive and CD4 memory were each run on three plates, CD8 naive on two plates, and CD8 memory on one plate. The study deeply sequenced blood TCR repertoires of several healthy adults to estimate repertoire size and the extent of clonotype sharing between individuals. Libraries were prepared and TCR repertoires were sequenced by different laboratories using diverse techniques, in order to increase sequencing depth and limit assay-specific biases. Per donor, leukapheresis produced somewhere between about 0.9 and 10 billion PBMCs. Beyond this particular receptor, the publication reports: Even with the large sequencing depth, rarefaction of the sorted-subset datasets indicated that sequencing was incomplete. Compared with non-shared clonotypes, the clonotypes found in all four sorted-subset donors had higher generation probabilities. Naive subsets generally had larger estimated clonotype richness than memory subsets did. Pairwise subsampling indicated that sequencing depth was expected to affect the degree of clonotype sharing among donors. Across a few donors, approximately 4.9% of naive CD4, over 3% of naive CD8, about 2% of memory CD4, and under 0.45% of memory CD8 clonotypes were shared. Because the study included a small number of donors, the genetic and exposure-history diversity represented was limited. Only blood was sampled, and tissue TCR repertoires likely differ from those in blood.

For the CD8 naive samples, CD45RO-negative cells were positively selected for CCR7, yielding a CD45RA+CCR7+ population from which TemRA cells were excluded. Healthy HIV-negative adults with no recently reported acute infections or vaccinations were included as donors. Only Caucasian adults living in Nashville, Tennessee, USA were represented among the donors. Blood was obtained by leukapheresis, after which PBMCs were separated by Ficoll-Histopaque density gradient centrifugation and cryopreserved in liquid nitrogen vapor phase. Analytical flow cytometry was used to check the purity and quantity of each magnetically sorted T cell population. Each sorted fraction had its genomic DNA isolated and then quantified by UV absorbance on a Nanodrop 2000c. The CDR3 holds 19 amino acids from the cysteine to the phenylalanine. Only CDR3 DNA remains: 57 bases, in frame from the first base.

The receptor's source is a man younger than 35 in good health. The sequenced material came from naive CD8+ T cells sorted from blood. The cell subset or site label for this specimen denotes: CD45RA+CCR7+. The chain is encoded by TRBV21-1 joined to TRBJ1-1; the D call TRBD1 from the table was never checked on the DNA. TRBV21-1 is described as a pseudogene. The nucleotide sequence reads as follows: TGTGCCAGCACCCACATGGCTCACCCCCACAGGTTCGATTTTACTGAAGCTTTCTTT. This sequence encodes CASTHMAHPHRFDFTEAFF.